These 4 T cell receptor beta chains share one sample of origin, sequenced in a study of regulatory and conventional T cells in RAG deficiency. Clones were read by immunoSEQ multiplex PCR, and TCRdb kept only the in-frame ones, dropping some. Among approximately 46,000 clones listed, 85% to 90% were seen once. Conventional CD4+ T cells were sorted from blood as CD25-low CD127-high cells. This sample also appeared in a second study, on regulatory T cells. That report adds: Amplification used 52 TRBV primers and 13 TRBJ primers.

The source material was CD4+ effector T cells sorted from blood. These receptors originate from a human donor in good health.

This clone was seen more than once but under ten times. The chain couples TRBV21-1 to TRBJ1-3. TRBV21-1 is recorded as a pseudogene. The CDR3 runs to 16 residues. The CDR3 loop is CASSKVNANSGNTIYF. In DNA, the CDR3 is TGTGCCAGCAGCAAAGTGAACGCGAACTCTGGAAACACCATATATTTT.

The CDR3 nucleotides are TGTGCCAGTAGTCCCCGAGCGGGAGCGCACAATGAGCAGTTCTTC. It codes for CASSPRAGAHNEQFF. V and J are TRBV19 and TRBJ2-1; 8 bases map to TRBD2. CDR1 and CDR2 from the germline V gene are LNHDA and SQIVND (reference sequence). The CDR3 length is 15 residues. Germline trimming cut 5 bases from V and 5 bases from J; bases unmatched to any gene: 8.

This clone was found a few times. CDR3 region: CASSPSETYEQYF. The CDR3 coding sequence is TGTGCCAGCTCACCAAGCGAAACCTACGAGCAGTACTTC. The chain carries TRBV18 and TRBJ2-7, with D hard to call. Germline lookup yields CDR1 KGHSH and CDR2 LQKENI. The length of the CDR3 is 13 residues. V was trimmed by 2 bases and J by 2 bases, leaving 7 bases between them.

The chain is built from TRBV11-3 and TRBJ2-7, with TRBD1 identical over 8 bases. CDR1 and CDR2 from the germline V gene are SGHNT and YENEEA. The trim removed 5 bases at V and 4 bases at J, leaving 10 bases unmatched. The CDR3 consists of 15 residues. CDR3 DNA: TGTGCCAGCAGCCCCTACGACAGGGGCCGGTACGAGCAGTACTTC. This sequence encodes CASSPYDRGRYEQYF. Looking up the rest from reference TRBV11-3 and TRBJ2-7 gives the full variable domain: EAGVVQSPRYKIIEKKQPVAFWCNPISGHNTLYWYLQNLGQGPELLIRYENEEAVDDSQLPKDRFSAERLKGVDSTLKIQPAELGDSAVYLCASSPYDRGRYEQYFGPGTRLTVT.